One sample yielded the 25 T cell receptor beta chains listed below, sequenced in a study of graft-versus-host responses after intestinal transplantation. Only in-frame clones appear in the TCRdb table, and some are missing; sequencing was by immunoSEQ multiplex PCR. This sample has around 96,000 clones, with about nine tenths found just once. This specimen consisted of PBMCs, obtained just under 460 days after intestinal transplant. These receptors were obtained from a human patient who received an intestinal transplant, so some T cells may come from the graft donor.

The chain joins TRBV2 to TRBJ2-2; D possibly uses TRBD1 or TRBD2 (5 bases each). The CDR3 has 18 amino acids. CDR1 SNHLY and CDR2 FYNNEI come from the germline V gene. V was shortened by 7 bases and J by 0 bases, with 21 bases between the two germline ends. CDR3 sequence reads: CASTGPRFGTANTGELFF. CDR3 nucleotide sequence: TGTGCCAGCACTGGGCCTCGTTTCGGGACGGCGAACACCGGGGAGCTGTTTTTT.

The gene calls are TRBV19 and TRBJ1-2; D not resolved. The CDR3 has 14 amino acids. The germline gives CDR1 LNHDA, CDR2 SQIVND (reference sequence). Trimming took off 5 bases at V and 4 bases at J, with 14 bases between the two ends. CDR3 nucleotides: TGTGCCAGTAGTGCGAGCCTAAACTCCTATGGCTACACCTTC. The encoded protein is CASSASLNSYGYTF.

V is TRBV11-3 and J is TRBJ2-1; perhaps TRBD2 as D (6 bases). Trimming left V 1 base short and J 5 bases short, with 6 bases between. Germline V gene sequence: CDR1 SGHNT, CDR2 YENEEA. The CDR3 has 13 residues. The CDR3 coding sequence is TGTGCCAGCAGCTTAGCGGGAGACAATGAGCAGTTCTTC. Its translation: CASSLAGDNEQFF. Together with reference TRBV11-3 and TRBJ2-1, the CDR3 gives the full variable domain: EAGVVQSPRYKIIEKKQPVAFWCNPISGHNTLYWYLQNLGQGPELLIRYENEEAVDDSQLPKDRFSAERLKGVDSTLKIQPAELGDSAVYLCASSLAGDNEQFFGPGTRLTVL.

The gene calls are TRBV7-9 and TRBJ2-7, with unresolved D. The CDR3 is 13 amino acids. V was shortened by 3 bases and J by 2 bases, with 8 bases between the two germline ends. Germline V lookup: CDR1 SEHNR, CDR2 FQNEAQ (reference sequence). The CDR3 region is CASSFGGTYEQYF. CDR3 bases: TGTGCCAGCAGCTTCGGCGGAACCTACGAGCAGTACTTC.

The chain is built from TRBV29-1 and TRBJ1-2; D uncertain. In germline, CDR1 is SQVTM, CDR2 ANQGSEA. The V gene lost 0 bases and the J gene lost 6 bases, with 17 bases spanning the gap. This CDR3 comprises 15 residues. The chain's CDR3 is CSVEDDPTEQDGYTF. The DNA of the CDR3 is TGCAGCGTTGAAGACGACCCCACAGAGCAAGATGGCTACACCTTC.

J is TRBJ2-4 and V is TRBV11-2; perhaps TRBD2 as D (7 bases). The CDR3 runs 15 residues. Trimming removed 3 bases at V and 0 bases at J, with 9 bases between. The germline V gene has CDR1 SGHAT and CDR2 FQNNGV. In DNA, the CDR3 is TGTGCCAGCAGCTTGGGAGGGGGAGCCAAAAACATTCAGTACTTC. This sequence encodes CASSLGGGAKNIQYF.

V and J are TRBV11-2 and TRBJ1-5; D unresolved. This CDR3 is 14 amino acids long. The V gene's germline CDR1 is SGHAT and CDR2 FQNNGV. Trimming removed 0 bases from V and 5 bases from J, with 8 bases in between. The CDR3 region has the DNA TGTGCCAGCAGCTTAGACAGGTATGATCAGCCCCAGCATTTT. Translating it yields CASSLDRYDQPQHF.

The chain has TRBV4-1 and TRBJ1-3; no reliable D call. The CDR3 consists of 16 residues. Trimming shortened V by 2 bases and J by 3 bases, and 14 bases separated the two germline ends. The germline V gene encodes CDR1 MGHRA and CDR2 YSYEKL. The DNA of the CDR3 is TGCGCCAGCAGCCAATTCGAGGGTGGGTTTGGAAACACCATATATTTT. Protein sequence: CASSQFEGGFGNTIYF.

CDR3 residues: CASSSAGPPRGTGELFF. Here the CDR3 DNA reads TGTGCCAGCAGCTCCGCGGGCCCTCCGAGGGGCACCGGGGAGCTGTTTTTT. V usage is TRBV7-3 and J usage is TRBJ2-2; D may correspond to TRBD1 or TRBD2 (5 bases each). CDR3 size: 17 residues. V dropped 4 bases and J dropped 4 bases, with 19 bases sitting between them. The V gene's germline CDR1 is SGHTA and CDR2 FQGTGA.

The genes are TRBV14 and TRBJ2-7, with TRBD2 identical over 7 bases. Germline V gene sequence: CDR1 SGHDN, CDR2 FVKESK. The CDR3 runs to 15 residues. The V gene end was trimmed by 0 bases and the J gene end by 2 bases; junction bases not matched to a gene: 4. The CDR3 coding sequence is TGTGCCAGCAGCCAAGAGTTCGCGGGAGCCTACGAGCAGTACTTC. Translation gives CASSQEFAGAYEQYF. Looking up the rest from reference TRBV14 and TRBJ2-7 gives the full variable domain: EAGVTQFPSHSVIEKGQTVTLRCDPISGHDNLYWYRRVMGKEIKFLLHFVKESKQDESGMPNNRFLAERTGGTYSTLKVQPAELEDSGVYFCASSQEFAGAYEQYFGPGTRLTVT.

The chain employs TRBV5-1 and TRBJ2-1; the match to TRBD2 covers 9 bases. In germline, CDR1 is SGHRS, CDR2 YFSETQ. The CDR3 spans 14 residues. The junction had 6 bases not matched to a gene; V was cut back by 5 bases and J by 6 bases. This chain's CDR3 is CASSAGGRSNEQFF. As DNA, the CDR3 is TGCGCCAGCAGTGCGGGGGGGCGGTCCAATGAGCAGTTCTTC. Looking up the rest from reference TRBV5-1 and TRBJ2-1 gives the full variable domain: KAGVTQTPRYLIKTRGQQVTLSCSPISGHRSVSWYQQTPGQGLQFLFEYFSETQRNKGNFPGRFSGRQFSNSRSEMNVSTLELGDSALYLCASSAGGRSNEQFFGPGTRLTVL.

This rearrangement joins TRBV29-1 to TRBJ2-2; 7 bases align to TRBD2. Germline trimming cut 2 bases from V and 4 bases from J; bases unmatched to any gene: 13. The CDR3 consists of 17 residues. Germline loops: CDR1 SQVTM, CDR2 ANQGSEA. The DNA for the CDR3 is TGCAGCGTTGAATTCCCCTCCAAATCGGGGGGCACCGGGGAGCTGTTTTTT. This translates into CSVEFPSKSGGTGELFF.

The V and J genes are TRBV7-9 and TRBJ2-4, with 9 positions matching TRBD2. The length of the CDR3 is 17 residues. Unmatched junction bases numbered 12, after V lost 5 bases and J lost 4 bases. Per germline, CDR1 SEHNR and CDR2 FQNEAQ (reference sequence). The CDR3 here is CASSKEIVSGGKNIQYF. The CDR3 region has the DNA TGTGCCAGCAGCAAAGAGATTGTTAGCGGGGGTAAAAACATTCAGTACTTC.

This chain joins TRBV28 and TRBJ1-1, with 9 bases lining up with TRBD1. Germline loops: CDR1 MDHEN, CDR2 SYDVKM. CDR3 length: 22 residues. V was clipped by 2 bases and J by 1 base; unmatched bases: 23. The CDR3 DNA follows: TGTGCCAGCAGTTTAAGGACAGGGGTCCGACCGGGTGAACCGACCCCGAACACTGAAGCTTTCTTT. This codes for CASSLRTGVRPGEPTPNTEAFF.

V and J are TRBV18 and TRBJ2-7; possible D gene TRBD2, 7 bases. The CDR3 covers 15 residues. V gave up 2 bases and J gave up 2 bases, with 13 bases separating them. The germline V gene has CDR1 KGHSH and CDR2 LQKENI. The CDR3 loop is CASSPGAGTTYEQYF. CDR3 nucleotides: TGTGCCAGCTCACCAGGAGCGGGGACAACCTACGAGCAGTACTTC. Together with reference TRBV18 and TRBJ2-7, the CDR3 gives the full variable domain: NAGVMQNPRHLVRRRGQEARLRCSPMKGHSHVYWYRQLPEEGLKFMVYLQKENIIDESGMPKERFSAEFPKEGPSILRIQQVVRGDSAAYFCASSPGAGTTYEQYFGPGTRLTVT.

The rearrangement joins TRBV12-5 to TRBJ2-7, with 11 nucleotides matching TRBD1. The CDR3 has 16 amino acids. Per the germline V gene, CDR1 is LGHNT and CDR2 is FRNRAP. V trimming: 2 bases; J trimming: 0 bases; junction bases outside the gene matches: 3. Here the CDR3 reads CASGLIGTGGSYEQYF. CDR3 DNA: TGTGCTAGTGGTTTGATCGGGACAGGGGGCTCCTACGAGCAGTACTTC.

The CDR3 spells CASSYLGGEAQETQYF. As DNA, the CDR3 is TGTGCCAGCAGTTACCTCGGAGGGGAGGCTCAAGAGACCCAGTACTTC. The chain employs TRBV6-6 and TRBJ2-5; D might be TRBD2 (6 bases). The CDR3 extends over 16 amino acids. The germline V gene has CDR1 MNHNY and CDR2 SVGAGI (reference sequence). Trimming cost V 2 bases and J 2 bases, with 15 bases left between them.

This chain connects TRBV6-6 to TRBJ1-2; TRBD1 agrees at 9 bases. Germline V gene data show CDR1 as MNHNY and CDR2 as SVGAGI (reference sequence). The CDR3 has 15 residues. J was trimmed by 4 bases and V by 2 bases; bases with no gene match: 5. CDR3: CASSYDDRGAYGYTF. In DNA, the CDR3 is TGTGCCAGCAGTTACGACGACAGGGGGGCCTATGGCTACACCTTC.

This clone was recorded only once. This chain connects TRBV10-3 to TRBJ1-5; D is unclear. Germline CDR1 and CDR2: ENHRY and SYGVKD. This CDR3 is 12 amino acids long. V was pared by 5 bases and J by 4 bases, with 6 bases between. CDR3 sequence: CAISSTNQPQHF. As DNA, the CDR3 is TGTGCCATCAGTTCCACTAATCAGCCCCAGCATTTT.

Regarding this clone: This specimen includes other DNA sequences encoding the same CDR3. This rearrangement joins TRBV6-6 to TRBJ2-7; 7 bases are a match to TRBD2. The J segment lost 0 bases and the V segment lost 2 bases, leaving 4 bases of the junction unmatched. CDR1 is MNHNY and CDR2 is SVGAGI in the germline V gene (reference sequence). The CDR3 is 15 amino acids. The CDR3 reads CASSYGGEGSYEQYF. Written as DNA, the CDR3 is TGTGCCAGCAGTTACGGAGGGGAGGGCTCCTACGAGCAGTACTTC.

This chain links TRBV9 with TRBJ2-7; 7 bases match TRBD2. The CDR3 contains 13 residues. Trimming cost V 4 bases and J 6 bases; bases outside gene matches: 7. In germline, CDR1 is SGDLS, CDR2 YYNGEE. CDR3 residues: CASSPPGGSEQYF. CDR3 nucleotides: TGTGCCAGCAGCCCCCCGGGGGGATCCGAGCAGTACTTC.

V gene TRBV7-9 combines with J gene TRBJ2-7; 7 positions agree with TRBD2. V was pared by 1 base and J by 8 bases, with 17 bases of the junction left unmatched. Per germline, CDR1 SEHNR and CDR2 FQNEAQ (reference sequence). The length of the CDR3 is 17 residues. CDR3 DNA sequence: TGTGCCAGCAGCTTAGGGGAGGGCAGGCCCTTTCGGGTTAAGCAGTACTTC. Its protein product is CASSLGEGRPFRVKQYF.

The chain links TRBV13 to TRBJ2-7; D may be TRBD1 (5 bases). Germline V gene data show CDR1 as PRHDT and CDR2 as FYEKMQ (reference sequence). The V and J ends lost 4 bases and 2 bases respectively, with 12 bases between them. The CDR3 has 14 residues. The CDR3 sequence: CASSSGQPTYEQYF. DNA for the CDR3: TGTGCCAGCAGCTCAGGACAACCTACCTACGAGCAGTACTTC.

This clone was observed a handful of times. J is TRBJ1-5 and V is TRBV6-4; D call uncertain. V was trimmed by 6 bases and J by 2 bases, leaving 8 bases between them. This CDR3 is built from 13 residues. The germline V gene encodes CDR1 MRHNA and CDR2 SNTAGT. The CDR3 region has the DNA TGTGCCAGCAGCGCCGGAGGCAATCAGCCCCAGCATTTT. As protein: CASSAGGNQPQHF.

V is TRBV2 and J is TRBJ1-4; unclear D gene. V was shortened by 0 bases and J by 8 bases, with 16 bases between the two germline ends. The CDR3 is made up of 16 amino acids. CDR1 and CDR2 (germline): SNHLY, FYNNEI. The chain's CDR3 is CASSEAPPEGGEKLFF. The CDR3 nucleotides read TGTGCCAGCAGTGAAGCCCCCCCGGAGGGTGGAGAAAAACTGTTTTTT.